Listed here are 12 T cell receptor beta chains from one sample, sequenced in a study of cytomegalovirus exposure and HLA in healthy donors. The PCR had 60 Vbeta and 13 Jbeta primers. The assay was immunoSEQ multiplex PCR, and TCRdb's table has in-frame clones only and misses some. This listing includes 100,000 to 150,000 clones. Sequencing was carried out using PBMCs. These receptors were obtained from a man aged 18 to 29 in good health and CMV-seronegative.

The J gene is TRBJ2-3, the V gene TRBV5-1; 9 bases are shared with TRBD2. Germline V gene sequence: CDR1 SGHRS, CDR2 YFSETQ. The CDR3 is made up of 17 amino acids. V shed 4 bases and J 3 bases; nucleotides not matched to a gene: 12. CDR3 region: CASSREAGGLATDTQYF. In DNA, the CDR3 is TGCGCCAGCAGCCGGGAGGCGGGGGGACTAGCAACAGATACGCAGTATTTT.

The J gene is TRBJ1-6, the V gene TRBV28; unclear D gene. Trimming cost V 2 bases and J 9 bases, with 5 bases left between them. The CDR3 is 12 residues long. Per germline, CDR1 MDHEN and CDR2 SYDVKM. This CDR3 is CASSLIVSPLHF. CDR3 bases: TGTGCCAGCAGTTTAATAGTTTCACCCCTCCACTTT.

The chain uses TRBV27 and TRBJ2-3; D perhaps matches TRBD1 (5 bases). Trimming shortened V by 3 bases and J by 3 bases, and 7 bases separated the two germline ends. Germline-derived CDR1 and CDR2 are MNHEY and SMNVEV (reference sequence). The length of the CDR3 is 13 residues. The chain's CDR3 is CASSFPGTDTQYF. The CDR3 nucleotides read TGTGCCAGCAGTTTCCCAGGGACAGATACGCAGTATTTT.

The chain carries TRBV9 and TRBJ2-2, with 9 bases lining up with TRBD1. Germline V gene lookup returns CDR1 SGDLS and CDR2 YYNGEE. CDR3 length equals 17 residues. The trim removed 0 bases at V and 2 bases at J, leaving 5 bases unmatched. CDR3 amino acids: CASSVVDRGANTGELFF. DNA of the CDR3: TGTGCCAGCAGCGTAGTTGACAGGGGGGCCAACACCGGGGAGCTGTTTTTT.

The chain links TRBV27 to TRBJ1-5; D is unresolved. Germline V gene lookup returns CDR1 MNHEY and CDR2 SMNVEV (reference sequence). The CDR3 covers 13 residues. The germline V and J ends were trimmed by 6 bases and 10 bases, with 16 bases remaining between them. The CDR3: CASSKRTGEPQHF. The CDR3 DNA reads TGTGCCAGCAGCAAAAGGACCGGGGAACCCCAGCATTTT.

The rearrangement links TRBV14 to TRBJ1-1, with D possibly TRBD1 on 6 matching bases. There are 16 residues in the CDR3. CDR1 is SGHDN and CDR2 is FVKESK in the germline V gene. Trimming stripped 3 bases from V and 0 bases from J, with 14 bases between. This chain's CDR3 is CASSHSSTGMNTEAFF. The CDR3 bases are TGTGCCAGCAGCCATTCCTCGACAGGCATGAACACTGAAGCTTTCTTT.

J is TRBJ1-2 and V is TRBV27, with a possible D match to TRBD1 (6 bases). The V gene lost 0 bases and the J gene lost 7 bases, with 6 bases spanning the gap. Germline V lookup: CDR1 MNHEY, CDR2 SMNVEV (reference sequence). CDR3 length: 12 residues. Here the CDR3 DNA reads TGTGCCAGCAGTTTATCGGGGGCTGGCTACACCTTC. Its protein product is CASSLSGAGYTF.

This clone is deemed medium-sized by its frequency. The rearrangement links TRBV7-2 to TRBJ2-1, with 9 bases matching TRBD2. The ends lost 3 bases at V and 8 bases at J; junction bases unmatched: 5. Germline CDR1 SGHTA, CDR2 FQGNSA. The CDR3 is 14 residues long. CDR3: CASSFRQREDEQFF. The CDR3 DNA is TGTGCCAGCAGCTTTCGCCAGCGGGAGGATGAGCAGTTCTTC.

This chain uses TRBV6-5 with TRBJ2-7, with 8 bases lining up with TRBD1. Germline trimming cut 5 bases from V and 2 bases from J; bases unmatched to any gene: 8. The germline V gene has CDR1 MNHEY and CDR2 SVGAGI. This CDR3 is built from 15 residues. Written as DNA, the CDR3 is TGTGCCAGCAGTGTCCGCCAGGGGGCCACCTACGAGCAGTACTTC. Residues: CASSVRQGATYEQYF.

This chain connects TRBV27 to TRBJ1-5; 9 bases map to TRBD1. Trimming took 3 bases from V and 3 from J; bases not matched to a gene: 6. Germline loops: CDR1 MNHEY, CDR2 SMNVEV (reference sequence). The CDR3 length is 16 residues. CDR3 in amino acids: CASSFLRDRDNQPQHF. CDR3 sequence (DNA): TGTGCCAGCAGTTTCCTCCGGGACAGGGACAATCAGCCCCAGCATTTT.

This chain links TRBV7-3 with TRBJ2-7; D is possibly TRBD1 (5 bases). Trimming took off 5 bases at V and 6 bases at J, with 17 bases between the two ends. Germline values: CDR1 SGHTA, CDR2 FQGTGA. This CDR3 contains 14 residues. The CDR3 protein is CASSLGVYPSEQYF. The CDR3 DNA follows: TGTGCCAGCAGCCTAGGGGTATATCCTAGCGAGCAGTACTTC.

The CDR3 sequence is CASSPGDRASYGYTF. The CDR3 DNA reads as TGTGCCAGCAGTCCTGGGGACAGGGCGAGCTATGGCTACACCTTC. V gene TRBV9 combines with J gene TRBJ1-2; 9 positions match TRBD1. Looked up from germline, CDR1 is SGDLS and CDR2 is YYNGEE. J gave up 4 bases and V 5 bases, and 9 bases lay outside the gene matches. The CDR3 has 15 amino acids.